This TCR beta chain originates from a study of blood T cell repertoires in COVID-19. Looking at the study overall: Sample material is recorded as cDNA or gDNA derived from T cells, B-cell-depleted T cells, or PBMCs.

Per the original data handling: Cell counts per sample came from amplifying reference gene primers. Measured with immunoSEQ multiplex PCR; TCRdb has only the in-frame clones, and not every one. Clonal size and the V and J genes are those of that table, whereas D and trimming came from the DNA. The sample contains about 410,000 clones, 89% of which appear only once. The CDR3 has 13 amino acids. Germline V lookup: CDR1 SGDLS, CDR2 YYNGEE. Trimming left V 0 bases short and J 10 bases short, with 13 bases between. This clone appeared once. The sample comprised peripheral blood. The receptor comes from a middle-aged woman with COVID-19, enrolled during active disease. The V gene is TRBV9, the J gene TRBJ1-1, with D possibly being TRBD1 (6 bases). In DNA, the CDR3 is TGTGCCAGCAGCGTAGCCGATGCAGGGGTAGCTTTCTTT. This translates into CASSVADAGVAFF.